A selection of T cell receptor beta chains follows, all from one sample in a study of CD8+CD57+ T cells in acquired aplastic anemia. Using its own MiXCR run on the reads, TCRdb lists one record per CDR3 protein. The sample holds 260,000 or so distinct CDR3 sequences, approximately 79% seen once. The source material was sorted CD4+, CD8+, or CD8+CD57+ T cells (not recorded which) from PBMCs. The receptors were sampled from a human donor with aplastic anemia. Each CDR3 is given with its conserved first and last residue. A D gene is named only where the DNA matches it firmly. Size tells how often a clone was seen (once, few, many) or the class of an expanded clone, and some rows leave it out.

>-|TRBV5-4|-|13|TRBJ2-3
CASRHGDTDTQYF
TGTGCCAGCAGGCACGGTGACACAGATACGCAGTATTTT
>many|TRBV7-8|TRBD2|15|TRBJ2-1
CASSIASGAYKQQFF
TGTGCCAGTAGTATAGCTAGCGGAGCCTATAAGCAGCAGTTCTTC
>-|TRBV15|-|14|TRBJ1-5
CATSRSYDHETQHF
TGTGCCACCAGTAGATCGTATGACCATGAGACCCAGCATTTC
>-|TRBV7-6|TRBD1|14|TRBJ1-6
CASSSDRALSPHHF
TGTGCCAGCAGTTCGGACAGGGCACTTTCTCCCCACCATTTT
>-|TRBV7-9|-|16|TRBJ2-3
CASSRGSRGGSDTQYF
TGTGCCAGCAGCCGTGGGAGCAGGGGGGGGTCGGATACGCAGTATTTT
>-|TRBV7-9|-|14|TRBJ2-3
CASSLADPDQNFGF
TGTGCCAGCAGCTTAGCGGACCCCGACCAGAACTTCGGGTTT
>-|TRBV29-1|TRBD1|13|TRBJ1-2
CSVGQGYNYGYTF
TGCAGCGTGGGACAGGGATATAACTATGGCTACACCTTC
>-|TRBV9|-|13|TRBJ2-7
CASGGAGGAEQYF
TGTGCCAGCGGAGGAGCTGGGGGGGCCGAGCAGTACTTC
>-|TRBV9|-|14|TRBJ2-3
CASSLGAGTHKLYF
TGTGCCAGCAGCTTAGGGGCAGGTACGCATAAGCTTTATTTT
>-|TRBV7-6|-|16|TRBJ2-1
CASSLPRTDTNDGQFF
TGTGCCAGCAGCTTACCCCGCACAGATACGAACGATGGGCAGTTCTTC
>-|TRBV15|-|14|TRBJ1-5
CASSGSYSHQTQHF
TGTGCCAGCAGTGGGTCGTATAGCCATCAGACCCAGCACTTC
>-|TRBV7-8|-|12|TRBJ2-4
CASGVAGSTQYF
TGTGCCAGCGGCGTAGCTGGGAGCACTCAGTACTTC
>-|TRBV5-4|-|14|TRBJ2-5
CATSQGREQETQYF
TGTGCCACCAGCCAAGGCCGCGAGCAAGAGACCCAGTACTTC
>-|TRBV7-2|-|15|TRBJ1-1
CASSLEGTPDTQDFF
TGTGCCAGCAGCTTAGAGGGGACTCCGGACACTCAGGATTTCTTT
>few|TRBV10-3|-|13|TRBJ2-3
CAISDESTDTQYF
TGTGCCATCAGTGACGAATCCACAGATACGCAGTATTTT
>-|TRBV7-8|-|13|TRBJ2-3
CASGFGGAHETHF
TGTGCCAGCGGCTTCGGGGGAGCACACGAGACGCATTTT
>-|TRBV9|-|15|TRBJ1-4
CASSEHGPSTDTLFF
TGCGCCAGCAGCGAGCATGGCCCGAGCACTGATACGCTGTTTTTT
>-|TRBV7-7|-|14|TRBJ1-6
CASSLSARNEQFFF
TGTGCTAGCAGCTTATCCGCGAGGAATGAGCAGTTCTTCTTT
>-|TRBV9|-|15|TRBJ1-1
CASGVAGNMQSLAFF
TGTGCCAGCGGCGTAGCTGGGAACATGCAGTCCTTAGCTTTCTTT
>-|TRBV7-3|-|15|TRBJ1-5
CASSSPKRGYYNEHF
TGTGCCAGCAGCTCACCGAAGCGGGGGTACTACAATGAGCATTTT
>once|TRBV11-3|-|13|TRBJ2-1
CASSLAPNKEQFF
TGTGCCAGCAGCTTAGCCCCGAACAAAGAGCAGTTCTTC
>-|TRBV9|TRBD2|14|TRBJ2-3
CASGGAGGIQYHDF
TGTGCCAGCGGCGGAGCGGGGGGCATTCAGTACCACGATTTT
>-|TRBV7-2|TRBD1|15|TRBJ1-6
CASSLGGGQHTPFHF
TGTGCCAGCAGCTTGGGCGGGGGACAGCATACCCCCTTCCACTTT
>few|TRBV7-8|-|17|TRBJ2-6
CASSLGGGPDTQNVLTF
TGTGCCAGCAGCTTAGGGGGAGGCCCCGATACGCAGAATGTCCTGACTTTC
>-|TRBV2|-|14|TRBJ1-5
CASSEGGSNEPQHF
TGTGCCAGCAGTGAAGGGGGGAGCAATGAGCCGCAGCATTTT
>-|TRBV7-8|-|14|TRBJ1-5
CASSLARGDQPQHF
TGTGCCAGCAGCTTAGCTCGTGGGGATCAGCCCCAGCATTTT
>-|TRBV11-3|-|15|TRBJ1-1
CASSSGVTGNTEAFF
TGTGCCAGCAGCTCCGGGGTTACAGGGAACACTGAAGCTTTCTTT
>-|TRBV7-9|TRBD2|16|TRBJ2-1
CASSFPRRGGSDEQFF
TGTGCCAGCAGCTTTCCGAGGCGGGGGGGGAGCGATGAGCAGTTCTTC
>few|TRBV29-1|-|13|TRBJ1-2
CSTKDLAGYGYTF
TGCAGCACTAAGGACCTGGCTGGCTATGGCTACACCTTC
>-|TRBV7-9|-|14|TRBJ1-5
CASSESYSKQHQQF
TGTGCCAGCAGTGAGTCGTATAGCAAACAACACCAGCAGTTT
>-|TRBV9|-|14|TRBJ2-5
CASGNGSTDKTHYF
TGTGCCAGCGGCAACGGGAGCACAGATAAGACCCATTACTTC
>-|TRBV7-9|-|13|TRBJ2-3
CASSFQRSGAQYF
TGTGCCAGCAGCTTTCAAAGAAGCGGTGCGCAGTATTTT
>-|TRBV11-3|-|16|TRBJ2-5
CASSLDLFGVRETQYF
TGTGCCAGCAGCTTAGATCTCTTTGGGGTGAGGGAGACCCAGTACTTC
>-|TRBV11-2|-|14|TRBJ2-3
CASNAVQGADTQYF
TGTGCCAGCAACGCCGTCCAAGGTGCCGATACGCAGTATTTT
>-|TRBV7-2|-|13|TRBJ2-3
CASSGMEADTQYF
TGTGCCAGCAGCGGAATGGAGGCAGATACGCAGTATTTT
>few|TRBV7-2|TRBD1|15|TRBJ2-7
CASSLLSGQGYEQYF
TGTGCCAGCAGCTTATTATCGGGACAGGGGTACGAGCAGTACTTC
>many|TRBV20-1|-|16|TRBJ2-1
CSASKAVGGLYNEQFF
TGCAGTGCGTCGAAGGCGGTAGGGGGACTATACAATGAGCAGTTCTTC
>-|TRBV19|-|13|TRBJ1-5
CATKEGYDQPQHF
TGTGCCACCAAGGAAGGGTATGATCAGCCCCAGCATTTT
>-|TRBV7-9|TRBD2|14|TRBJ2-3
CASSLEGSGDTEYF
TGTGCCAGCAGCTTAGAAGGAAGCGGGGATACCGAGTATTTT
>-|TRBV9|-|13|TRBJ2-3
CASSVGAGDTENF
TGTGCCAGCAGCGTAGGGGCAGGGGATACGGAGAATTTT
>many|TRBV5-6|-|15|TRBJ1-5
CASSLGGALNQPQHF
TGTGCCAGCAGCTTGGGAGGGGCCCTAAATCAGCCCCAGCATTTT
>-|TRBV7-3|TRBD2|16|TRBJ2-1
CASSLVGGGAVNEQFF
TGTGCCAGCAGCTTAGTCGGCGGGGGGGCGGTTAATGAGCAGTTCTTC
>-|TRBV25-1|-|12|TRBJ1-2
CASSGLGGDYTF
TGTGCCAGCAGTGGATTGGGGGGGGACTACACCTTC
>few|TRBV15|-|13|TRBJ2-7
CATSREGGEEQYF
TGTGCCACCAGCAGAGAGGGAGGTGAAGAGCAGTACTTC
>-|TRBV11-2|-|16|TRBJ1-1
CASSLHSLAANTEAFF
TGTGCCAGCAGCTTACATAGCCTCGCGGCCAACACTGAAGCTTTCTTT
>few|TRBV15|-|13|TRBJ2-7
CATSSLAFYEQYF
TGTGCCACCAGCAGCTTAGCCTTCTACGAGCAGTACTTC
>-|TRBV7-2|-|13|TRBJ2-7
CASSLGEDVEQYF
TGTGCCAGCAGCTTAGGCGAGGATGTCGAGCAGTACTTC
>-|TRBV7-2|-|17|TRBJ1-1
CASSPRGGGVAHTEAFF
TGTGCCAGCAGCCCCCGCGGTGGTGGGGTGGCCCACACTGAAGCTTTCTTT
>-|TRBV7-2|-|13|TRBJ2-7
CASSSRGGDEQYF
TGTGCCAGCAGTTCAAGGGGGGGCGACGAGCAGTACTTC
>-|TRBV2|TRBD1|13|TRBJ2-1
CASGHPGTDTQFF
TGTGCCAGCGGTCACCCGGGGACAGATACGCAGTTTTTC
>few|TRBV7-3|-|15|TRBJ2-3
CASSLRRAWGETQYF
TGTGCCAGCAGTTTAAGGAGGGCCTGGGGTGAGACCCAGTATTTT
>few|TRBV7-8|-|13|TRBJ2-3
CASGDGGTDTPYF
TGTGCCAGCGGGGACGGGGGAACAGACACGCCGTATTTT
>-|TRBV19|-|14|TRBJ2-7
CASSPNRLGYEQYF
TGTGCCAGTAGCCCAAACAGGCTGGGGTACGAGCAGTACTTC
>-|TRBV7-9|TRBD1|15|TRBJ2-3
CAGQGPRGSQYFGYF
TGTGCCGGACAGGGGCCTAGGGGGAGCCAGTATTTCGGGTATTTT